This T cell receptor (beta chain) originates from a study of blood T cell repertoires in COVID-19. The repertoire was sequenced with immunoSEQ multiplex PCR; TCRdb's copy has only in-frame clones and lacks some. Of tens of thousands of clones listed, 70% to 85% are singletons. V lost 6 bases and J 1 base, leaving 6 bases between the germline ends. CDR1 and CDR2 (germline): LGHNA, YNFKEQ. The CDR3 totals 12 residues. The chain is built from TRBV4-2 and TRBJ2-5; D remains unclear. The material sequenced was peripheral blood. This TCR was recovered from a man aged 55 to 69 with acute or convalescent COVID-19. The CDR3 coding sequence is TGTGCCAGCAGTTATAGCCAAGAGACCCAGTACTTC. This codes for CASSYSQETQYF.